Listed below are T cell receptor beta chains from one sample, sequenced in a study of T cell repertoires in cytomegalovirus infection. TCRdb itself ran the reads through MiXCR, one entry per CDR3 protein. In the table there are hundreds of thousands of distinct CDR3 sequences, roughly 6.5% of which are singletons. The specimen was PBMCs. The receptor set was obtained from a human donor in good health (CMV status not recorded). Some clones in this sample may be carry-over from other donors' samples. The CDR3 runs from the conserved cysteine through the conserved F or W. Each record gives: J gene, CDR3 length, D gene, clone size, V gene, CDR3 DNA, CDR3 protein. The D gene is left open where the match is weak. Size tells how often a clone was seen, or its class if it is expanded.

TRBJ2-1 15 - many TRBV7-2 TGTGCCAGCAGCTTAAGGCGGGGTCCCTACAATGAGCAGTTCTTC CASSLRRGPYNEQFF
TRBJ2-4 16 - many TRBV7-8 TGTGCCAGCAGCTTCATTCGCGGGTTAGCCAAAAACATTCAGTACTTC CASSFIRGLAKNIQYF
TRBJ2-5 14 - many TRBV2 TGTGCCAGCAGTGAAGGACAGTACCAAGAGACCCAGTACTTC CASSEGQYQETQYF
TRBJ1-6 16 TRBD1 many TRBV20-1 TGCAGTGCTAGAGATGGACAGGGATCCGATAATTCACCCCTCCACTTT CSARDGQGSDNSPLHF
TRBJ2-3 12 - many TRBV7-2 TGTGCCAGCAGCCCCTCCCCTAATACGCAGTATTTT CASSPSPNTQYF
TRBJ2-7 15 - many TRBV7-9 TGTGCCAGCAGCCCTCGGAGACAGGGAGGGCACGAGCAGTACTTC CASSPRRQGGHEQYF
TRBJ2-5 17 - many TRBV10-3 TGTGCCATCAGTGAGTCTTTAGGGCCTATGGGGCAAGAGACCCAGTACTTC CAISESLGPMGQETQYF
TRBJ2-7 13 - few TRBV20-1 TGCAGTGCTAGAATTGGCCTTCGCAGCGAGCAGTACTTC CSARIGLRSEQYF
TRBJ1-1 14 - few TRBV12-3/TRBV12-4 TGTGCCAGCACCATGGGGGGGGGGTTCACTGAAGCTTTCTTT CASTMGGGFTEAFF
TRBJ2-1 14 TRBD1 many TRBV20-1 TGCAGTTCGGACAGGGGCGATACTTACAATGAGCAGTTCTTC CSSDRGDTYNEQFF
TRBJ2-7 14 - many TRBV7-2 TGTGCCAGCAGCTTAGCCGGACAGCCCTACGAGCAGTACTTC CASSLAGQPYEQYF
TRBJ2-7 13 TRBD1 many TRBV6-5 TGTGCCAGCCGCGGACAGGGAAGAAACGAGCAGTACTTC CASRGQGRNEQYF
TRBJ1-1 18 TRBD1 many TRBV20-1 TGCAGTGCTGGCCAATCCCGGGACAGGGACATTTCGAACACTGAAGCTTTCTTT CSAGQSRDRDISNTEAFF
TRBJ2-3 13 - many TRBV29-1 TGCAGCGTTGTAAGGGATACTAGGGGTACGCAGTATTTT CSVVRDTRGTQYF
TRBJ1-2 12 - many TRBV30 TGTGCCTGGAGTGGGGACGACTATGGCTACACCTTC CAWSGDDYGYTF
TRBJ1-2 17 TRBD1 many TRBV5-6 TGTGCCAGCCAGCAGGGACAGACACAAATTTCCGACTATGGCTACACCTTC CASQQGQTQISDYGYTF
TRBJ2-3 16 TRBD1 many TRBV7-2 TGTGCCAGCAGCTTATCACGGACAGGGGGCACAGATACGCAGTATTTT CASSLSRTGGTDTQYF